These 26 T cell receptor beta chains were sequenced from one sample in a study of cytomegalovirus exposure and HLA in healthy donors. The PCR made use of 60 Vbeta and 13 Jbeta primers. Repertoires were generated with immunoSEQ multiplex PCR, while TCRdb's copy carries only in-frame clones and drops some. The sample has tens of thousands of clones, roughly 81% seen once; the top ten hold about 2%. What was sequenced was PBMCs. The receptor source for this set is a woman aged 25-40 years in good health and CMV-seronegative.

This sequence joins TRBV28 and TRBJ2-7; 8 bases are a match to TRBD2. The CDR3 consists of 16 residues. Germline V gene data show CDR1 as MDHEN and CDR2 as SYDVKM. The V and J ends lost 5 bases and 0 bases, in that order; junction bases with no gene match: 9. CDR3 sequence (DNA): TGTGCCAGCAGTACCCCCCTAGCGGGCAGCTCCTACGAGCAGTACTTC. Protein: CASSTPLAGSSYEQYF.

This clone was detected only once. The chain couples TRBV30 to TRBJ1-5; D may be TRBD1 (6 bases). This CDR3 is built from 15 residues. The germline gives CDR1 GTSNPN, CDR2 SVGIG (reference sequence). The V gene lost 2 bases and the J gene lost 4 bases, with 15 bases spanning the gap. The CDR3 spells CAWSPLGGGNQPQHF. The DNA of the CDR3 is TGTGCCTGGAGTCCCCTAGGGGGAGGGAATCAGCCCCAGCATTTT.

V gene TRBV4-3 combines with J gene TRBJ2-2, with 7 bases identical to TRBD2. Germline V gene lookup returns CDR1 LGHNA and CDR2 YSLEER. The CDR3 has 20 amino acids. The ends lost 4 bases at V and 7 bases at J; junction bases unmatched: 24. DNA for the CDR3: TGCGCCAGCAGCCCGACGTTGGGGGTGGGGAGGGTGGGAAGCAGCGGGGAGCTGTTTTTT. This codes for CASSPTLGVGRVGSSGELFF.

This chain uses TRBV5-1 with TRBJ2-3; 8 nucleotides match TRBD2. The CDR3 has 13 residues. Germline CDR1 SGHRS, CDR2 YFSETQ. V gave up 9 bases and J gave up 6 bases; unmatched junction bases: 9. For the CDR3, the DNA is TGCGCCACGGGCGAATCGGGGGGGGATACGCAGTATTTT. This gives the protein CATGESGGDTQYF.

The V call is TRBV6-5, the J call TRBJ2-7, with no clear D. The CDR3 covers 13 residues. V gave up 6 bases and J gave up 4 bases, with 13 bases separating them. CDR1 and CDR2 from the germline V gene are MNHEY and SVGAGI. The CDR3 loop reads CASSPRTRYEQYF. In DNA form, the CDR3 reads TGTGCCAGCAGCCCACGTACGAGGTACGAGCAGTACTTC.

This chain connects TRBV19 to TRBJ2-3; D possibly corresponds to TRBD1 (6 bases). With 3 bases removed from V and 3 bases from J, the gap between germline ends came to 10 bases. CDR3 length equals 14 residues. The germline gives CDR1 LNHDA, CDR2 SQIVND (reference sequence). CDR3 nucleotide sequence: TGTGCCAGTAGTATTCTAGGGGGTACAGATACGCAGTATTTT. Translation: CASSILGGTDTQYF.

The chain is built from TRBV4-3 and TRBJ2-3; D is possibly TRBD1 (6 bases). Germline V gene data show CDR1 as LGHNA and CDR2 as YSLEER. V was shortened by 4 bases and J by 1 base, with 9 bases between the two germline ends. The CDR3 totals 14 residues. This chain's CDR3 is CASSLEGGTDTQYF. The CDR3 DNA reads as TGCGCCAGCAGCCTTGAGGGGGGCACAGATACGCAGTATTTT.

The chain joins TRBV5-5 to TRBJ2-7, with TRBD1 matching 7 bases. The ends lost 4 bases at V and 3 bases at J; junction bases unmatched: 10. CDR3 length: 15 amino acids. The germline V gene has CDR1 SGHKS and CDR2 YYEKEE (reference sequence). The CDR3 spells CASSTAGTENYEQYF. The DNA of the CDR3 is TGTGCCAGCAGCACCGCCGGGACAGAAAACTACGAGCAGTACTTC.

The J gene is TRBJ2-5, the V gene TRBV6-4, with 7 nucleotides matching TRBD2. CDR1 and CDR2 from the germline V gene are MRHNA and SNTAGT. V shed 4 bases and J 1 base; nucleotides not matched to a gene: 6. The CDR3 totals 15 residues. The CDR3 sequence is CASSAGGSPQETQYF. The CDR3 DNA reads as TGTGCCAGCAGTGCGGGCGGGAGTCCCCAAGAGACCCAGTACTTC.

The chain uses TRBV29-1 and TRBJ2-2; a possible D gene is TRBD2 (6 bases). Germline V lookup: CDR1 SQVTM, CDR2 ANQGSEA. The V gene lost 4 bases and the J gene lost 3 bases, with 15 bases spanning the gap. CDR3 length: 15 residues. For the CDR3, the DNA is TGCAGCGTTGCCTGGCGGGGTACCTACACCGGGGAGCTGTTTTTT. Translation: CSVAWRGTYTGELFF.

The chain carries TRBV7-9 and TRBJ1-1, with D perhaps TRBD1 (6 bases). The germline gives CDR1 SEHNR, CDR2 FQNEAQ (reference sequence). CDR3 length: 14 amino acids. Deletions cut 4 bases from V and 1 base from J, with 10 bases between. CDR3 DNA sequence: TGTGCCAGCAGCTCAGGACAGTCGAACACTGAAGCTTTCTTT. Translating it yields CASSSGQSNTEAFF.

This chain links TRBV7-2 with TRBJ2-3; D is perhaps TRBD1 (6 bases). Trimming left V 2 bases short and J 6 bases short, with 9 bases between. CDR1 is SGHTA, CDR2 FQGNSA, per germline. The CDR3 extends over 13 amino acids. In nucleotides, the CDR3 is TGTGCCAGCAGCTTAAGGGGGATGGATACGCAGTATTTT. Protein: CASSLRGMDTQYF. Looking up the rest from reference TRBV7-2 and TRBJ2-3 gives the full variable domain: GAGVSQSPSNKVTEKGKDVELRCDPISGHTALYWYRQSLGQGLEFLIYFQGNSAPDKSGLPSDRFSAERTGGSVSTLTIQRTQQEDSAVYLCASSLRGMDTQYFGPGTRLTVL.

This clone was observed a handful of times. The CDR3 coding sequence is TGTGCCAGCAGTGGCAATACCCAGGGGAATCAGCCCCAGCATTTT. Amino acids: CASSGNTQGNQPQHF. The chain recombines TRBV25-1 with TRBJ1-5; possibly TRBD1 for D (6 bases). Deletions cut 4 bases from V and 4 bases from J, with 14 bases between. This CDR3 region has 15 residues. Germline CDR1 is MGHDK and CDR2 is SYGVNS.

This clone was counted a single time. The chain links TRBV4-2 to TRBJ2-6; TRBD1 matches at 11 bases. Per germline, CDR1 LGHNA and CDR2 YNFKEQ. Trimming at V came to 0 bases and at J to 1 base, leaving 20 bases not matched to a gene. The CDR3 spans 24 residues. CDR3 DNA: TGTGCCAGCAGCCAAGATTTCCGAAGCGGGACAGGGGGGCGGGGGACGTCTGGGGCCAACGTCCTGACTTTC. Its translation: CASSQDFRSGTGGRGTSGANVLTF.

The chain combines TRBV5-1 with TRBJ2-1; 11 nucleotides align to TRBD1. This CDR3 comprises 15 residues. J lost 8 bases, V lost 2 bases, and 6 bases had no gene match. Germline V lookup: CDR1 SGHRS, CDR2 YFSETQ. The CDR3, as DNA: TGCGCCAGCAGCTTCGGGACAGGGGGTTGGGATGAGCAGTTCTTC. This codes for CASSFGTGGWDEQFF.

The chain has TRBV6-5 and TRBJ1-1; TRBD1 is a possible D gene (6 bases). Per the germline V gene, CDR1 is MNHEY and CDR2 is SVGAGI. The length of the CDR3 is 14 residues. V was trimmed by 7 bases and J by 6 bases, leaving 18 bases between them. The CDR3 bases are TGTGCCAGCACCTCACAGGGCCGTTGGGCTGAAGCTTTCTTT. Translation: CASTSQGRWAEAFF.

This chain connects TRBV10-2 to TRBJ2-7; weak D call: TRBD1 (5 bases). CDR1 and CDR2 (germline): WSHSY, SAAADI. Trimming removed 4 bases at V and 2 bases at J, with 6 bases between. The CDR3 length is 12 residues. The CDR3 loop is CASSVGAYEQYF. DNA for the CDR3: TGCGCCAGCAGTGTAGGGGCCTACGAGCAGTACTTC.

The rearrangement links TRBV10-3 to TRBJ2-3; 7 nucleotides match TRBD1. V trimming: 2 bases; J trimming: 1 base; junction bases outside the gene matches: 9. This CDR3 contains 17 residues. Germline CDR1 reads ENHRY; CDR2 reads SYGVKD. The CDR3 spells CAISEPQIQGGTDTQYF. CDR3 in DNA: TGTGCCATCAGTGAGCCCCAGATCCAGGGGGGCACAGATACGCAGTATTTT.

The V call is TRBV28, the J call TRBJ1-2; 8 positions match TRBD1. This CDR3 is built from 16 residues. Trimming took 6 bases from V and 4 from J; bases not matched to a gene: 13. Germline V gives CDR1 MDHEN, CDR2 SYDVKM. This CDR3 is CASSQGQGRPPYGYTF. CDR3 bases: TGTGCCAGCAGCCAAGGACAGGGAAGGCCCCCCTATGGCTACACCTTC.

This chain links TRBV18 with TRBJ2-3; D is undetermined. The CDR3 totals 15 residues. V was cut by 3 bases and J by 3 bases, with 13 bases left in between. Germline V gives CDR1 KGHSH, CDR2 LQKENI. In DNA form, the CDR3 reads TGTGCCAGCTCACCTAAGCCTGCCTGGACAGATACGCAGTATTTT. This codes for CASSPKPAWTDTQYF.

The CDR3 here is CASSPGTGSYNEQFF. The DNA of the CDR3 is TGCGCCAGCAGCCCCGGGACAGGCTCCTACAATGAGCAGTTCTTC. The gene calls are TRBV5-1 and TRBJ2-1, with 8 nucleotides matching TRBD1. This CDR3 is built from 15 residues. Germline loops: CDR1 SGHRS, CDR2 YFSETQ. The trim removed 4 bases at V and 0 bases at J, leaving 3 bases unmatched.

This clone has a handful of counts. This sequence joins TRBV9 and TRBJ2-2; D gene unclear. CDR3 length: 14 amino acids. Trimming cost V 4 bases and J 1 base, with 8 bases left between them. Looked up from germline, CDR1 is SGDLS and CDR2 is YYNGEE. The CDR3 DNA is TGTGCCAGCAGCACCAGACAGAACACCGGGGAGCTGTTTTTT. Protein: CASSTRQNTGELFF. The full variable domain, its missing parts supplied by reference TRBV9 and TRBJ2-2, is DSGVTQTPKHLITATGQRVTLRCSPRSGDLSVYWYQQSLDQGLQFLIQYYNGEERAKGNILERFSAQQFPDLHSELNLSSLELGDSALYFCASSTRQNTGELFFGEGSRLTVL.

V usage is TRBV5-4 and J usage is TRBJ1-1; TRBD1 aligns across 7 bases. In germline, CDR1 is SGHNT, CDR2 YYREEE (reference sequence). Germline trimming cut 0 bases from V and 7 bases from J; bases unmatched to any gene: 3. The CDR3 covers 13 residues. The DNA for the CDR3 is TGTGCCAGCAGCTTGGGACAGGGAATTGAAGCTTTCTTT. The encoded protein is CASSLGQGIEAFF.

The chain combines TRBV5-1 with TRBJ2-1, with a tentative D call TRBD1 (6 bases). Germline V gene lookup returns CDR1 SGHRS and CDR2 YFSETQ. This CDR3 is 13 amino acids long. V gave up 9 bases and J gave up 2 bases, with 12 bases separating them. DNA of the CDR3: TGCGCCACTAGTTCAGGGGCCTACAATGAGCAGTTCTTC. Protein sequence: CATSSGAYNEQFF.

The chain has TRBV5-1 and TRBJ1-4; TRBD1 matches at 7 bases. Germline assignment: CDR1 SGHRS and CDR2 YFSETQ. The CDR3 spans 14 residues. Unmatched junction bases numbered 4, after V lost 5 bases and J lost 3 bases. CDR3 coding DNA: TGCGCCAGCAGACAGGGGACGTCTAATGAAAAACTGTTTTTT. Translating it yields CASRQGTSNEKLFF.

The chain is built from TRBV29-1 and TRBJ2-7, with 7 bases fitting TRBD1. Germline values: CDR1 SQVTM, CDR2 ANQGSEA. The CDR3 has 12 residues. J lost 7 bases, V lost 7 bases, and 10 bases had no gene match. CDR3 residues: CSALGQAGEQYF. Written as DNA, the CDR3 is TGCAGCGCCCTAGGACAGGCCGGGGAGCAGTACTTC.